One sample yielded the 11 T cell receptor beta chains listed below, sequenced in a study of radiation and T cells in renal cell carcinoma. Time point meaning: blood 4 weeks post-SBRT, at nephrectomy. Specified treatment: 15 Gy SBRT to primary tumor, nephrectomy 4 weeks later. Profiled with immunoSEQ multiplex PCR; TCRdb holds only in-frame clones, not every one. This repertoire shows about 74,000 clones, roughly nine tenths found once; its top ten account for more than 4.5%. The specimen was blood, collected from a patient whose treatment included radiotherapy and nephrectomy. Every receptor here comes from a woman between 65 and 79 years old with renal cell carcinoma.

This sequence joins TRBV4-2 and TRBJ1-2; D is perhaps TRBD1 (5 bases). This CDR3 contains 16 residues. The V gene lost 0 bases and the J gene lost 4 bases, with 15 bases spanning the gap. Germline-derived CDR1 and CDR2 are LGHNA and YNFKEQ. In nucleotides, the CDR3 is TGTGCCAGCAGCCAAGATCCCAGAAATGGGGCCTATGGCTACACCTTC. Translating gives CASSQDPRNGAYGYTF.

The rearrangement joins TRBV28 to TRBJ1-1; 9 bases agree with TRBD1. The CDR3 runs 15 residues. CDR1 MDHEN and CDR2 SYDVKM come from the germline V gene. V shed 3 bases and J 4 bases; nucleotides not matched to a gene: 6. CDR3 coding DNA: TGTGCCAGCAGTTTGTCCGGGACAGGGTCCACTGAAGCTTTCTTT. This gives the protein CASSLSGTGSTEAFF.

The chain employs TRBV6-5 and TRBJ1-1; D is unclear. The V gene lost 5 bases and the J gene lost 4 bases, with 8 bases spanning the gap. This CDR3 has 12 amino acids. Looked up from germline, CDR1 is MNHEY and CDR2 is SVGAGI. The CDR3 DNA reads TGTGCCAGCAGTCGGGGTGCCACTGAAGCTTTCTTT. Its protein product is CASSRGATEAFF.

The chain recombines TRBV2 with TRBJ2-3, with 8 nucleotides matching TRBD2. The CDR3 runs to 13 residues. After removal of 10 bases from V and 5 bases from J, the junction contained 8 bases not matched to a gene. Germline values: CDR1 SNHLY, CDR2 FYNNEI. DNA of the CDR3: TGTGCCACCCTTAGCGGGGAGGGAGATACGCAGTATTTT. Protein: CATLSGEGDTQYF. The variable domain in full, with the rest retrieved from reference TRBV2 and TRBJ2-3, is EPEVTQTPSHQVTQMGQEVILRCVPISNHLYFYWYRQILGQKVEFLVSFYNNEISEKSEIFDDQFSVERPDGSNFTLKIRSTKLEDSAMYFCATLSGEGDTQYFGPGTRLTVL.

CDR3 loop: CASSSGQGRNQPQHF. The CDR3 DNA is TGTGCCAGTAGTAGCGGACAGGGGCGAAATCAGCCCCAGCATTTT. The chain couples TRBV19 to TRBJ1-5, with TRBD1 matching 9 bases. Germline CDR1 LNHDA, CDR2 SQIVND (reference sequence). J gave up 4 bases and V 4 bases, and 5 bases lay outside the gene matches. This CDR3 has 15 amino acids.

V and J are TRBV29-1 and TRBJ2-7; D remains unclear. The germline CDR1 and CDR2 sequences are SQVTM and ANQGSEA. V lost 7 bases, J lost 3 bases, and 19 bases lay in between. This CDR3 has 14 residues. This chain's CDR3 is CSAGRVAKVYEQYF. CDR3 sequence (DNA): TGCAGCGCTGGTAGGGTGGCCAAGGTCTACGAGCAGTACTTC.

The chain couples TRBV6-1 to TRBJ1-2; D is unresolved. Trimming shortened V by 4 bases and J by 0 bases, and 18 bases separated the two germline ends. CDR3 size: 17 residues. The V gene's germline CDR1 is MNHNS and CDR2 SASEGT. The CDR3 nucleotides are TGTGCCAGCAGTGGGAACGGACGGGGAAGGACTAACTATGGCTACACCTTC. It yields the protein CASSGNGRGRTNYGYTF.

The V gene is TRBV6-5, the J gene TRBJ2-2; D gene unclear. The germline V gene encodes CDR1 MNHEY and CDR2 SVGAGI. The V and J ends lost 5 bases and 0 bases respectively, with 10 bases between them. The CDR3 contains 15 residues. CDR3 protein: CASSTRAANTGELFF. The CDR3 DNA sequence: TGTGCCAGCAGTACCCGGGCTGCGAACACCGGGGAGCTGTTTTTT.

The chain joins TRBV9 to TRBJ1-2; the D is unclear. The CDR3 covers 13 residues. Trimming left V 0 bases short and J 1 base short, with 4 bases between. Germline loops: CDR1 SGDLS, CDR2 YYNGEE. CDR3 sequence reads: CASSVASNYGYTF. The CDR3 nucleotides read TGTGCCAGCAGCGTAGCCAGTAACTATGGCTACACCTTC.

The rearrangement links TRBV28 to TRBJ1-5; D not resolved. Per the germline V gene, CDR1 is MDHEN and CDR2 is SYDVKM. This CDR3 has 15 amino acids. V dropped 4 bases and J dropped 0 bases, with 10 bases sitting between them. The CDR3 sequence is CASSSEVYSNQPQHF. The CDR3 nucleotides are TGTGCCAGCAGTTCGGAGGTTTATAGCAATCAGCCCCAGCATTTT.

The chain's CDR3 is CASSVVPGGSYEQYF. The CDR3 nucleotides read TGTGCCAGCAGCGTAGTCCCGGGGGGCTCCTACGAGCAGTACTTC. V is TRBV9 and J is TRBJ2-7; 7 bases are shared with TRBD2. The CDR3 spans 15 residues. Germline lookup yields CDR1 SGDLS and CDR2 YYNGEE. Unmatched junction bases numbered 3, after V lost 0 bases and J lost 0 bases. Complete variable domain (other parts from reference TRBV9 and TRBJ2-7): DSGVTQTPKHLITATGQRVTLRCSPRSGDLSVYWYQQSLDQGLQFLIQYYNGEERAKGNILERFSAQQFPDLHSELNLSSLELGDSALYFCASSVVPGGSYEQYFGPGTRLTVT.